Below are 13 T cell receptor beta chains sequenced from a single sample in a study of blood T cell repertoires in COVID-19 (dated by TCRdb to 2020 to 2021). The method was the immunoSEQ multiplex PCR assay. In TCRdb, the immuneACCESS table is reduced to in-frame sequences with V and J assigned. These tables do not hold every clone; where another copy was compared, an unresolved V gene accounts for under half, and the others remain unexplained. The sample has just under 65,000 clones on record, about 70% of them singletons. The ten largest account for roughly 5% of the sample. The sequencing input was peripheral blood. These receptors all stem from a human donor in a cohort sampled during active COVID-19.

V is TRBV5-1 and J is TRBJ2-1; TRBD1 matches 10 bases. Germline CDR1 and CDR2: SGHRS and YFSETQ. The CDR3 runs to 18 residues. Trimming took 0 bases from V and 2 from J; bases not matched to a gene: 8. The CDR3: CASSLDPFGTGAYNEQFF. The CDR3 DNA sequence: TGCGCCAGCAGCTTGGATCCCTTCGGGACAGGGGCCTACAATGAGCAGTTCTTC.

This chain uses TRBV4-2 with TRBJ2-2; 8 positions agree with TRBD2. V gave up 4 bases and J gave up 5 bases; unmatched junction bases: 15. Germline values: CDR1 LGHNA, CDR2 YNFKEQ. This CDR3 comprises 18 residues. The CDR3 nucleotides are TGTGCCAGCAGCCCCAAAGTGGGGCTAGCGGGCACTACCGGGGAGCTGTTTTTT. Translating it yields CASSPKVGLAGTTGELFF.

The V gene is TRBV5-8, the J gene TRBJ1-5, with a tentative D call TRBD1 (6 bases). The ends were cut back, 4 bases at V and 2 bases at J, with 13 bases in the middle. The CDR3 totals 15 residues. Germline CDR1 SGHTS, CDR2 YDEGEE. The CDR3 coding sequence is TGTGCCAGCAGCCCGGGACAAAAAGGCAATCAGCCCCAGCATTTT. It yields the protein CASSPGQKGNQPQHF.

This clone has more than one count but fewer than ten. The V call is TRBV5-4, the J call TRBJ2-1, with 9 bases lining up with TRBD2. With V trimmed by 2 bases and J by 6 bases, 6 bases remained unmatched. Germline assignment: CDR1 SGHNT and CDR2 YYREEE (reference sequence). This CDR3 comprises 15 residues. The CDR3 spells CASSLSGGLSNEQFF. The CDR3 DNA follows: TGTGCCAGCAGCTTAAGCGGGGGGCTAAGCAATGAGCAGTTCTTC. Combining the CDR3 with reference TRBV5-4 and TRBJ2-1 gives the whole variable domain ETGVTQSPTHLIKTRGQQVTLRCSSQSGHNTVSWYQQALGQGPQFIFQYYREEENGRGNFPPRFSGLQFPNYSSELNVNALELDDSALYLCASSLSGGLSNEQFFGPGTRLTVL.

The rearrangement joins TRBV18 to TRBJ1-1; tentatively, D is TRBD1 (6 bases). Trimming left V 6 bases short and J 1 base short, with 12 bases between. The CDR3 contains 14 residues. Germline CDR1 KGHSH, CDR2 LQKENI. CDR3 DNA: TGTGCCAGCTCTTCGGGGGGCCCGAACACTGAAGCTTTCTTT. Translation: CASSSGGPNTEAFF.

The rearrangement links TRBV19 to TRBJ2-3; 8 bases are shared with TRBD2. The trim removed 0 bases at V and 7 bases at J, leaving 9 bases unmatched. The V gene's germline CDR1 is LNHDA and CDR2 SQIVND (reference sequence). CDR3 size: 16 residues. CDR3: CASSIDLRGGPYTQYF. CDR3 nucleotides: TGTGCCAGTAGTATAGACCTACGGGGGGGCCCGTATACGCAGTATTTT.

The J gene is TRBJ2-3, the V gene TRBV9; the match to TRBD1 covers 9 bases. The CDR3 is 16 amino acids. Germline trimming cut 3 bases from V and 5 bases from J; bases unmatched to any gene: 10. Germline CDR1 and CDR2: SGDLS and YYNGEE. The CDR3 sequence is CASSGPGQGLGDTQYF. The CDR3 nucleotides read TGTGCCAGCAGCGGGCCGGGACAGGGATTGGGAGATACGCAGTATTTT.

The chain has TRBV5-1 and TRBJ2-1, with 9 bases aligning to TRBD1. V shed 0 bases and J 9 bases; nucleotides not matched to a gene: 7. CDR3 size: 15 residues. Germline assignment: CDR1 SGHRS and CDR2 YFSETQ. The CDR3 region has the DNA TGCGCCAGCAGCTTGGGGGACAGGGACCTCAGTGAGCAGTTCTTC. Translation gives CASSLGDRDLSEQFF.

The genes are TRBV30 and TRBJ2-1; TRBD2 matches at 13 bases. V was pared by 7 bases and J by 9 bases, with 15 bases of the junction left unmatched. The CDR3 is 16 amino acids. Germline V gene sequence: CDR1 GTSNPN, CDR2 SVGIG (reference sequence). Written as DNA, the CDR3 is TGTGCCTCCAAGAGTGGACTAGCGGGGGCCCGGGGTGAGCAGTTCTTC. Translation: CASKSGLAGARGEQFF.

The CDR3 DNA is TGTGCCAGTAGTGACAGGGGTCGGGGTGAAGCTTTCTTT. The encoded protein is CASSDRGRGEAFF. This chain joins TRBV19 and TRBJ1-1, with 8 nucleotides matching TRBD1. Trimming at V came to 5 bases and at J to 7 bases, leaving 6 bases not matched to a gene. The CDR3 consists of 13 residues. Germline V gives CDR1 LNHDA, CDR2 SQIVND (reference sequence).

This clone showed up just a few times. The V and J genes are TRBV18 and TRBJ1-2; D gene unclear. The V gene's germline CDR1 is KGHSH and CDR2 LQKENI. Trimming stripped 1 base from V and 2 bases from J, with 5 bases between. The CDR3 is 13 amino acids. The CDR3 loop reads CASSPQQNYGYTF. The CDR3 DNA follows: TGTGCCAGCTCACCACAACAGAACTATGGCTACACCTTC.

The chain recombines TRBV10-3 with TRBJ2-2, with 7 bases matching TRBD1. The junction had 3 bases not matched to a gene; V was cut back by 10 bases and J by 1 base. The CDR3 has 13 residues. The germline V gene encodes CDR1 ENHRY and CDR2 SYGVKD. The CDR3 bases are TGTGCCAGCCGGACAGGGAACACCGGGGAGCTGTTTTTT. Its protein product is CASRTGNTGELFF.

The rearrangement uses TRBV10-3 and TRBJ2-7; weak D call: TRBD2 (6 bases). CDR3 length: 13 residues. CDR1 is ENHRY, CDR2 SYGVKD, per germline. Trimming took off 10 bases at V and 5 bases at J, with 18 bases between the two ends. The DNA of the CDR3 is TGTGCCACGCAAGGGACGCCGGGGGACGAGCAGTACTTC. Its translation: CATQGTPGDEQYF.